A single T cell receptor beta chain is shown here with its context. Its antigen remains unknown. The data belong to a study of identifying expanded T cells in peripheral blood. The study's findings and limits: Variance in clone template counts between approximately two-week samples significantly increased with total template count across all healthy donors.

No infections or other immune events were documented during collection. Losses at the gene ends were 1 base for V and 3 bases for J; bases not matched to a gene: 10. CDR3 length equals 17 residues. Germline V lookup: CDR1 MGHRA, CDR2 YSYEKL. Some clones are missing from TCRdb's copy, which holds only in-frame ones; the method was immunoSEQ multiplex PCR. This table has 58,000 or so clones, about 80% appearing once. This sequence joins TRBV4-1 and TRBJ2-5; 8 positions match TRBD2. The sample comprised blood. The sequence derives from a person aged 18-69 years in good health. For the CDR3, the DNA is TGCGCCAGCAGCCAAGTGGCGGGGGCGGGGGGAAAAGAGACCCAGTACTTC. It specifies CASSQVAGAGGKETQYF.